A single sample is the source of the 14 T cell receptor beta chains below, sequenced in a study of OX40 agonist ivuxolimab in advanced cancers. This table comes from immunoSEQ multiplex PCR, and its TCRdb copy is limited to in-frame clones, with some not included. The repertoire includes 73,000 or so clones, roughly nine tenths of them detected once, and 0.44% sits in the top ten. Sequencing was performed on CD4+ or CD8+ T cells sorted from blood, taken in a trial of the OX40 agonist ivuxolimab. All receptors come from an adult with an advanced solid tumor such as melanoma, head and neck, liver or kidney cancer.

The chain joins TRBV27 to TRBJ2-3; 9 bases fit TRBD1. The germline gives CDR1 MNHEY, CDR2 SMNVEV (reference sequence). The CDR3 consists of 17 residues. The V gene end was trimmed by 6 bases and the J gene end by 2 bases; junction bases not matched to a gene: 12. The CDR3 DNA reads TGTGCCAGCAGGATTAACAGGGGGCTAGGTCCCACAGATACGCAGTATTTT. It codes for CASRINRGLGPTDTQYF.

V gene TRBV5-1 combines with J gene TRBJ1-5; D may be TRBD1 (5 bases). In germline, CDR1 is SGHRS, CDR2 YFSETQ. V was shortened by 0 bases and J by 2 bases, with 9 bases between the two germline ends. There are 15 residues in the CDR3. CDR3 nucleotide sequence: TGCGCCAGCAGCTTGGAGGGGCGCGGCAATCAGCCCCAGCATTTT. Protein product: CASSLEGRGNQPQHF.

This clone has a single count. Other DNA sequences in the same sample also yield this CDR3. The rearrangement links TRBV6-1 to TRBJ2-3; D remains unclear. The CDR3 is 12 amino acids. Germline V gene sequence: CDR1 MNHNS, CDR2 SASEGT. V dropped 2 bases and J dropped 4 bases, with 4 bases sitting between them. The CDR3 spells CASSERSDTQYF. The CDR3 coding sequence is TGTGCCAGCAGTGAAAGGTCAGATACGCAGTATTTT.

This chain uses TRBV7-6 with TRBJ2-5, with unresolved D. Trimming removed 5 bases at V and 7 bases at J, with 14 bases between. The CDR3 is 13 residues long. Germline assignment: CDR1 SGHVS and CDR2 FNYEAQ. CDR3 sequence reads: CASSIQDVGTQYF. The CDR3 DNA is TGTGCCAGCAGCATCCAAGATGTAGGGACCCAGTACTTC.

The V gene is TRBV5-1, the J gene TRBJ2-3; no reliable D call. The germline V and J ends were trimmed by 0 bases and 0 bases, with 2 bases remaining between them. Looked up from germline, CDR1 is SGHRS and CDR2 is YFSETQ. This CDR3 region has 13 residues. CDR3 residues: CASSLGSTDTQYF. CDR3 sequence (DNA): TGCGCCAGCAGCTTGGGCAGCACAGATACGCAGTATTTT.

The chain recombines TRBV7-2 with TRBJ2-1; D is perhaps TRBD1 or TRBD2 (5 bases each). The CDR3 loop spans 13 amino acids. Per the germline V gene, CDR1 is SGHTA and CDR2 is FQGNSA. V lost 3 bases and J 7 bases, leaving 10 bases between the germline ends. CDR3: CASSFGAYNEQFF. CDR3 DNA sequence: TGTGCCAGCAGCTTCGGGGCTTATAATGAGCAGTTCTTC.

V usage is TRBV10-3 and J usage is TRBJ2-3; 7 nucleotides line up with TRBD2. CDR3 length: 17 amino acids. The ends lost 2 bases at V and 3 bases at J; junction bases unmatched: 11. CDR1 and CDR2 from the germline V gene are ENHRY and SYGVKD. For the CDR3, the DNA is TGTGCCATCAGTGAGAGAGGAGCCGCGGGAGTGACAGATACGCAGTATTTT. It translates to CAISERGAAGVTDTQYF.

In its sample, this clone was seen once. This chain links TRBV9 with TRBJ2-2, with a weak D call TRBD1 (6 bases). There are 14 residues in the CDR3. Germline V lookup: CDR1 SGDLS, CDR2 YYNGEE. V dropped 7 bases and J dropped 2 bases, with 12 bases sitting between them. The CDR3 spells CASASGTNTGELFF. CDR3 sequence (DNA): TGTGCCAGCGCATCCGGGACAAACACCGGGGAGCTGTTTTTT. Looking up the rest from reference TRBV9 and TRBJ2-2 gives the full variable domain: DSGVTQTPKHLITATGQRVTLRCSPRSGDLSVYWYQQSLDQGLQFLIQYYNGEERAKGNILERFSAQQFPDLHSELNLSSLELGDSALYFCASASGTNTGELFFGEGSRLTVL.

This chain connects TRBV18 to TRBJ2-3, with TRBD2 matching over 9 bases. The CDR3 is 17 residues long. V trimming: 0 bases; J trimming: 3 bases; junction bases outside the gene matches: 7. Germline CDR1 and CDR2: KGHSH and LQKENI. CDR3 protein: CASSPPGSGSPTDTQYF. The DNA for the CDR3 is TGTGCCAGCTCACCACCTGGTAGCGGGAGTCCTACAGATACGCAGTATTTT.

The chain couples TRBV7-8 to TRBJ1-1; D ambiguous. The V end lost 3 bases, the J end lost 2 bases, and 10 bases lay between the germline ends. Germline V gene lookup returns CDR1 SGHVS and CDR2 FQNEAQ. The CDR3 covers 14 residues. CDR3 nucleotide sequence: TGTGCCAGCAGCTTCGCAGGTGATAACACTGAAGCTTTCTTT. Residues: CASSFAGDNTEAFF.

The chain recombines TRBV18 with TRBJ2-7; D ambiguous. This CDR3 is built from 14 residues. Trimming stripped 3 bases from V and 4 bases from J, with 13 bases between. Germline lookup yields CDR1 KGHSH and CDR2 LQKENI. CDR3 DNA sequence: TGTGCCAGCTCACCTTCACTGCACCTGTACGAGCAGTACTTC. Residues: CASSPSLHLYEQYF.

The J gene is TRBJ2-5, the V gene TRBV18; D unclear. The CDR3 has 16 amino acids. CDR1 and CDR2 (germline): KGHSH, LQKENI. The V end lost 4 bases, the J end lost 1 base, and 16 bases lay between the germline ends. The CDR3 sequence: CASSLSTPQLQETQYF. The CDR3 DNA reads as TGTGCCAGCTCACTCTCGACGCCGCAACTCCAAGAGACCCAGTACTTC.

The chain uses TRBV10-3 and TRBJ2-5; D uncertain. This CDR3 contains 13 residues. CDR1 and CDR2 (germline): ENHRY, SYGVKD. V lost 4 bases and J lost 3, with 9 bases in between. The CDR3 DNA reads as TGTGCCATCAGTGGCGGATCCAAAGAGACCCAGTACTTC. Protein: CAISGGSKETQYF.

This chain joins TRBV18 and TRBJ2-3, with a tentative D call TRBD1 (5 bases). CDR1 is KGHSH and CDR2 is LQKENI in the germline V gene. The CDR3 consists of 15 residues. Trimming left V 3 bases short and J 0 bases short, with 10 bases between. The CDR3 nucleotides are TGTGCCAGCTCACCGGCCCCAGGGAGCACAGATACGCAGTATTTT. It encodes CASSPAPGSTDTQYF.